Listed below are T cell receptor beta chains from one sample, sequenced in a study of STAT5B mutations in CD4+ large granular lymphocyte leukemia. TCRdb's table, derived via immunoSEQ multiplex PCR, lists solely in-frame clones and lacks some. The sample has 25,000 to 40,000 clones; approximately 74% are singletons. Source material: CD4+ T cells from blood buffy coats. The receptors here all came from a human donor in good health. Both conserved end residues are trimmed from each CDR3.

>TRBV2|TRBJ2-7
ASGTSGYEQY
>TRBV29-1|TRBJ1-3
SAGTTAGNTIY
>TRBV7-2|TRBJ1-3
ASSLVPDSGNTIY
>TRBV30|TRBJ1-3
ACLAGGFSGNTIY
>TRBV7-9|TRBJ2-5
ASSPSIGGETQY
>TRBV28|TRBJ2-1
ASSLSLSDLLTHEQF
>TRBV19|TRBJ1-2
ASSILAVAGAAYGYT
>TRBV7-2|TRBJ2-5
ASSLGLAGEQETQY
>TRBV2|TRBJ1-1
ASTYANTEAF
>TRBV5-5|TRBJ1-5
ASSLDPGRSQH
>TRBV9|TRBJ1-2
ASSPQLYGYT
>TRBV6-5|TRBJ1-3
ASSQGLMGGNTIY
>TRBV9|TRBJ1-1
ASSPGQSKGAF
>TRBV11-3|TRBJ2-7
ASSQTSAEQY
>TRBV30|TRBJ1-2
AWSGVTGANYGYT
>TRBV29-1|TRBJ1-2
SAWSSYGYT
>TRBV28|TRBJ2-2
ASSTQPGELF
>TRBV4-1|TRBJ2-3
ASRPRDTRTDTQY
>TRBV28|TRBJ1-5
ASSQIPPNQPQH
>TRBV5-4|TRBJ1-2
ASSADYAANYGYT
>TRBV7-9|TRBJ2-7
ASSLTGVINEQY
>TRBV7-9|TRBJ1-1
ASSPFATEAF
>TRBV7-6|TRBJ2-7
ASSLTGGYEQY
>TRBV14|TRBJ2-2
ASSPLTVGELF
>TRBV7-6|TRBJ1-5
ASSFAHGQPQH
>TRBV19|TRBJ2-1
ASSILDYNEQF